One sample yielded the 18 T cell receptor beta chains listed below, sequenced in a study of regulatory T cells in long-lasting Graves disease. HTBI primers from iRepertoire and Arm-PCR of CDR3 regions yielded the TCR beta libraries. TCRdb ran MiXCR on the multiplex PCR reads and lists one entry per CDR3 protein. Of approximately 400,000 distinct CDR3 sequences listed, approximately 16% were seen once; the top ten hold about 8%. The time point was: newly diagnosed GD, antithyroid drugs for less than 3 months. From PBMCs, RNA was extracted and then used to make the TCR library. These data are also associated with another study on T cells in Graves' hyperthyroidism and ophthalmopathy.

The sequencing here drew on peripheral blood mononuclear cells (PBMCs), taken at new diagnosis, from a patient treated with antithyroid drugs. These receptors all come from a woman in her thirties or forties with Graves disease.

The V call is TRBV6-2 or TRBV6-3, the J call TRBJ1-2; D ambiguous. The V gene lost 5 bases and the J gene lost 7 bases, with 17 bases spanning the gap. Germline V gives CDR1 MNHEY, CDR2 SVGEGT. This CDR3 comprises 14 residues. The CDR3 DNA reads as TGTGCCAGCAGTCCCGGGCGACATGGGCCTGGCTACACCTTC. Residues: CASSPGRHGPGYTF.

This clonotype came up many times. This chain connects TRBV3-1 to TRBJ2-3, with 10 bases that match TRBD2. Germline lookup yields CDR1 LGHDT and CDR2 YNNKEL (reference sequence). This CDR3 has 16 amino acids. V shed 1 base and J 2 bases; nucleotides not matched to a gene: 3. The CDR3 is CASSQGTSGNTDTQYF. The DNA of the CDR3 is TGTGCCAGCAGCCAAGGGACTAGCGGAAACACAGATACGCAGTATTTT.

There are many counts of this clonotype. CDR3 sequence: CASSGQGELESEKLFF. The CDR3 region has the DNA TGTGCCAGCAGTGGACAGGGGGAACTAGAGAGTGAAAAACTGTTTTTT. The V call is TRBV12-3 or TRBV12-4, the J call TRBJ1-4; 10 nucleotides align to TRBD1. The CDR3 is 16 residues long. V shed 5 bases, J shed 7 bases, and the junction held 10 bases outside the gene matches.

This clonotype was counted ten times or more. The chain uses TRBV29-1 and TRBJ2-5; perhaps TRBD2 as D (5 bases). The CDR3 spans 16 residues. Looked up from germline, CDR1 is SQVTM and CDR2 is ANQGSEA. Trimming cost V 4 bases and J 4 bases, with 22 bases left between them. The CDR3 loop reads CSVVDPRVGTRETQYF. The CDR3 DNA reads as TGCAGCGTTGTAGATCCGCGGGTCGGAACGCGAGAGACCCAGTACTTC. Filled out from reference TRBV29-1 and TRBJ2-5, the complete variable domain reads SAVISQKPSRDICQRGTSLTIQCQVDSQVTMMFWYRQQPGQSLTLIATANQGSEATYESGFVIDKFPISRPNLTFSTLTVSNMSPEDSSIYLCSVVDPRVGTRETQYFGPGTRLLVL.

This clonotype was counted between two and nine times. CDR3 amino acids: CASSSRAPQHF. The CDR3 nucleotides read TGTGCCAGCAGTAGCCGGGCCCCCCAGCATTTT. V usage is TRBV6-1 and J usage is TRBJ1-5; the D is unclear. Trimming removed 5 bases from V and 10 bases from J, with 9 bases in between. The germline gives CDR1 MNHNS, CDR2 SASEGT. The CDR3 loop spans 11 amino acids.

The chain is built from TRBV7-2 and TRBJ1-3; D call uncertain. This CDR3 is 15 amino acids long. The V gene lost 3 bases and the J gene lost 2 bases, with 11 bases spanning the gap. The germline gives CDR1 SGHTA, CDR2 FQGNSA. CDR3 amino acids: CASSFGFRTGNTIYF. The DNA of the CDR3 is TGTGCCAGCAGCTTCGGCTTCCGCACTGGAAACACCATATATTTT.

The CDR3: CSLHGAEGEQFF. CDR3 in DNA: TGCAGCCTACACGGTGCGGAGGGTGAGCAGTTCTTC. V is TRBV29-1 and J is TRBJ2-1, with D perhaps TRBD2 (6 bases). The ends were cut back, 8 bases at V and 9 bases at J, with 17 bases in the middle. The germline V gene has CDR1 SQVTM and CDR2 ANQGSEA. The CDR3 runs to 12 residues.

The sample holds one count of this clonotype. The CDR3 sequence is CASTLTATEAFF. The CDR3 DNA reads TGTGCCAGCACCCTGACAGCCACTGAAGCTTTCTTT. The gene calls are TRBV2 and TRBJ1-1, with D maybe TRBD1 (5 bases). Germline lookup yields CDR1 SNHLY and CDR2 FYNNEI. V lost 7 bases to trimming and J lost 4 bases, with 10 bases between them. The CDR3 contains 12 residues.

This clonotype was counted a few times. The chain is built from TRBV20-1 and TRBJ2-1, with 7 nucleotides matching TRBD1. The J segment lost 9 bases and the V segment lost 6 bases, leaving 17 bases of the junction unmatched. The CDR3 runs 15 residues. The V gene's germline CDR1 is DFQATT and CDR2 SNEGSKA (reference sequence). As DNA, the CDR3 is TGCAGTGCGGAGACGTTGGCACAGGGGTCAGGTGAGCAGTTCTTC. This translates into CSAETLAQGSGEQFF.

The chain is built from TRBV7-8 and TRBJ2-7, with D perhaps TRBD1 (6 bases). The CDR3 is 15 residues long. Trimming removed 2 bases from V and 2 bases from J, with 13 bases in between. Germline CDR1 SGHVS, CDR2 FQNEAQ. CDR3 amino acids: CASSLLQGYTYEQYF. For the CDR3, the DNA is TGTGCCAGCAGCTTACTGCAGGGGTATACCTACGAGCAGTACTTC.

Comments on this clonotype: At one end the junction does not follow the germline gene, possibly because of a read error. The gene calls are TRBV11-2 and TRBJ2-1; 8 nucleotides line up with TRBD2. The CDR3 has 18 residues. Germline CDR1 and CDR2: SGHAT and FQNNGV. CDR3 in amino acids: CASSLEGGAGARSNEHFF. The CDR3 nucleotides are TGTGCCAGCAGCTTAGAGGGGGGAGCGGGAGCAAGAAGCAATGAGCACTTCTTC.

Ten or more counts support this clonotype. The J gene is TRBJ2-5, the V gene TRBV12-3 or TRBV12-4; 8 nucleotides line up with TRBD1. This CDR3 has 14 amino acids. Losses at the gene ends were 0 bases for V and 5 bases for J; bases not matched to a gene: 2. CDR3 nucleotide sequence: TGTGCCAGCAGTTTAGCACGACAGGGGGAGACCCAGTACTTC. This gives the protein CASSLARQGETQYF.

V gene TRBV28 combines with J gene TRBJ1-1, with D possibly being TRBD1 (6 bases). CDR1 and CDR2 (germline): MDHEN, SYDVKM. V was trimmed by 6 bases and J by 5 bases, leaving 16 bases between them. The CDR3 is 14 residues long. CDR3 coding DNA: TGTGCCAGCAGCCCTCCTGATACAGGGACTGAAGCTTTCTTT. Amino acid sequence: CASSPPDTGTEAFF.

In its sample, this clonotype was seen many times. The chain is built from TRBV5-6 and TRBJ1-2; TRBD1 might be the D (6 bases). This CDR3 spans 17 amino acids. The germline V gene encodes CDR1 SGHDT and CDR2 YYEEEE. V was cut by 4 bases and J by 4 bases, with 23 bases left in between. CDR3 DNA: TGTGCCAGCAGCCCGAACAACCCGTCGACAGGACTCTATGGCTACACCTTC. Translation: CASSPNNPSTGLYGYTF.

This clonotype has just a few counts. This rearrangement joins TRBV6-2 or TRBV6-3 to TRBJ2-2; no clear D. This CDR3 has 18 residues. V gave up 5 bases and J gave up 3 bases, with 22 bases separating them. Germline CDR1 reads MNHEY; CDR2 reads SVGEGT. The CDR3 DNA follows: TGTGCCAGCAGTGCACTCCAGCCGAGCACAGTGTACACCGGGGAGCTGTTTTTT. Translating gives CASSALQPSTVYTGELFF.

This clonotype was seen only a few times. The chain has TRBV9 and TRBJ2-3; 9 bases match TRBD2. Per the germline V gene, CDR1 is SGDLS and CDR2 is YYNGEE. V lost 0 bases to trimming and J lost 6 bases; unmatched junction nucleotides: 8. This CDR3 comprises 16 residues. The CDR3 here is CASSVEGGRAADTQYF. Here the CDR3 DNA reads TGTGCCAGCAGCGTAGAGGGCGGGAGGGCGGCTGATACGCAGTATTTT.

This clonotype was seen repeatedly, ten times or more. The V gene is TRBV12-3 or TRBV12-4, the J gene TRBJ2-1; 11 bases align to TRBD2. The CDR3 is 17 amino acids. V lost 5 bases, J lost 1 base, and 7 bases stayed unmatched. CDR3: CASSILLAGGSYNEQFF. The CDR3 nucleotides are TGTGCCAGCAGTATACTTCTAGCGGGAGGTTCCTACAATGAGCAGTTCTTC.

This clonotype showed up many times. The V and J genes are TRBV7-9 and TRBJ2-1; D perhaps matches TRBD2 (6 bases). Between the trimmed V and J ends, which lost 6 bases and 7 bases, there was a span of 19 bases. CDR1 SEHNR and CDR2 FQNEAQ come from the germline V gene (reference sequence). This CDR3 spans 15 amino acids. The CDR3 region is CASRSTSLSGNEQFF. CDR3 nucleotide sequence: TGTGCCAGCAGGTCCACTAGCCTGTCAGGGAATGAGCAGTTCTTC.